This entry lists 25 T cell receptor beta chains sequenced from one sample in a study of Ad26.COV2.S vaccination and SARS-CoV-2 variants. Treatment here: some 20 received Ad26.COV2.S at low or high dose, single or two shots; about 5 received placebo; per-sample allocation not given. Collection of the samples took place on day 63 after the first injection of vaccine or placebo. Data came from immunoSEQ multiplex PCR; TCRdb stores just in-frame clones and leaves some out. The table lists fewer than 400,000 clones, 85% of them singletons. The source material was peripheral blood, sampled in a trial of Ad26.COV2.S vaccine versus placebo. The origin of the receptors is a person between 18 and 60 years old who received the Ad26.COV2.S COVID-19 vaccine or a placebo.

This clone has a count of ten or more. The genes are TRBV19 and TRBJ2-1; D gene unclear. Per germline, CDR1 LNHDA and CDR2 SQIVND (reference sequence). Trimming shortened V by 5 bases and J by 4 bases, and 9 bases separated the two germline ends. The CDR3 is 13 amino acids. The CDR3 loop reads CASSSAAYNEQFF. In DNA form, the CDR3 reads TGTGCCAGTAGTTCGGCGGCTTACAATGAGCAGTTCTTC.

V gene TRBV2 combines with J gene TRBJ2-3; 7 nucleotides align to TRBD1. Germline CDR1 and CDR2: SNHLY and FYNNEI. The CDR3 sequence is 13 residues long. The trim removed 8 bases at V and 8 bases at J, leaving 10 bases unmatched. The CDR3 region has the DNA TGTGCCAGCCGACAGGGTCGAGTCGCTACGCAGTATTTT. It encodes CASRQGRVATQYF.

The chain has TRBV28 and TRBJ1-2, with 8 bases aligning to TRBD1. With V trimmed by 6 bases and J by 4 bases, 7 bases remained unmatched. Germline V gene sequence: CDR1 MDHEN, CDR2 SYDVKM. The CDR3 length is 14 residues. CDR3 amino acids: CASRTGQATYGYTF. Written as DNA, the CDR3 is TGTGCCAGCAGAACGGGACAGGCAACCTATGGCTACACCTTC.

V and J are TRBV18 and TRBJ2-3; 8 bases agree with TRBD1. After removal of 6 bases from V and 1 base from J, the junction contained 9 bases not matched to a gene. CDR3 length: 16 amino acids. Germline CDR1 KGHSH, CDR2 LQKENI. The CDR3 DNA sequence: TGTGCCAGCTCGTTCAGGGGGCAGATTGGCACAGATACGCAGTATTTT. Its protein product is CASSFRGQIGTDTQYF.

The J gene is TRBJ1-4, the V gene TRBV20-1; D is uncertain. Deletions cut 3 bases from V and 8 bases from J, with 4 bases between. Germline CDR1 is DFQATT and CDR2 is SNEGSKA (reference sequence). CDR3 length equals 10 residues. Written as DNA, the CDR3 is TGCAGTGCTAGTAGCGAAAAACTGTTTTTT. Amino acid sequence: CSASSEKLFF.

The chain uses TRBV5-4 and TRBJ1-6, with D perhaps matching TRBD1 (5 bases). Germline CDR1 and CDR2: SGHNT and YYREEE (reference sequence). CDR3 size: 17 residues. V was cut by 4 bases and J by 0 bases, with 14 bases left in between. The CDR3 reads CASSPAGGSSYNSPLHF. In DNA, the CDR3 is TGTGCCAGCAGCCCCGCGGGGGGGAGCTCCTATAATTCACCCCTCCACTTT.

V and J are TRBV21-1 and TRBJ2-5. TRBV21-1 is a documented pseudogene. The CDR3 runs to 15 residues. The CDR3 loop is CASSKGGVGLETQYF. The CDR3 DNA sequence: TGTGCCAGCAGCAAAGGAGGGGTGGGGTTAGAGACCCAGTACTTC.

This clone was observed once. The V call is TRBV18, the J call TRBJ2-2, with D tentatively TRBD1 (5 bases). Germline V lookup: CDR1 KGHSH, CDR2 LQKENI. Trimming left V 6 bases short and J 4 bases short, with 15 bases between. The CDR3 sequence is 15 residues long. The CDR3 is CASSRADTVTGELFF. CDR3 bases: TGTGCCAGCTCCCGGGCGGACACGGTCACCGGGGAGCTGTTTTTT.

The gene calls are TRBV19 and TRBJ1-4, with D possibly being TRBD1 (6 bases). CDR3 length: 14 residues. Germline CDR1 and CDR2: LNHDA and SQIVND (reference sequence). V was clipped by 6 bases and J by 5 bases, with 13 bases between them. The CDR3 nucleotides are TGTGCCAGTAGCTGGGGGCAGCTAAATGAAAAACTGTTTTTT. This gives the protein CASSWGQLNEKLFF.

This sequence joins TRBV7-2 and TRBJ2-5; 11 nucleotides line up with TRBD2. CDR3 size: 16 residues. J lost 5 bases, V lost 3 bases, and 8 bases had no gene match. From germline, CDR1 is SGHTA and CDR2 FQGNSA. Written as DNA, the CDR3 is TGTGCCAGCAGCTTTAATAGCGGGGGGGCTGGGGAGACCCAGTACTTC. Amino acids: CASSFNSGGAGETQYF.

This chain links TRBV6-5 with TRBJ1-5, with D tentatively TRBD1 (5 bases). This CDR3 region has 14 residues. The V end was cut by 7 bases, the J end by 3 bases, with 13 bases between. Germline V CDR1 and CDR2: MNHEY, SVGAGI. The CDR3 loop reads CASMTQGFNQPQHF. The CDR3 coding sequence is TGTGCCAGCATGACCCAGGGTTTCAATCAGCCCCAGCATTTT.

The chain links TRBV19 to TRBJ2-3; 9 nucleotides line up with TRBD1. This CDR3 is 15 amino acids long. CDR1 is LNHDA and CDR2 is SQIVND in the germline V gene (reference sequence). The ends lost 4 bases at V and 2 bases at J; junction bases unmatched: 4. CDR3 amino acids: CASSRGQGYTDTQYF. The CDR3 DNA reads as TGTGCCAGTAGTAGGGGACAGGGTTACACAGATACGCAGTATTTT.

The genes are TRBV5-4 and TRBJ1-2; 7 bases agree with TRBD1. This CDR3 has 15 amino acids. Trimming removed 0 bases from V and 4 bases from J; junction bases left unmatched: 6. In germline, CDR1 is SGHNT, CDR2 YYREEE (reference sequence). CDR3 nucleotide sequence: TGTGCCAGCAGCTTGGGGGACAGAAAAGGCTATGGCTACACCTTC. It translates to CASSLGDRKGYGYTF.

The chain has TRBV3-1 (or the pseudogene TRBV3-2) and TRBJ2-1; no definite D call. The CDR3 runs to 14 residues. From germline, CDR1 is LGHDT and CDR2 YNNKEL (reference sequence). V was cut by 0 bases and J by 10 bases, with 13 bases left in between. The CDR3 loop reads CASSQDWANEEQFF. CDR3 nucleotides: TGTGCCAGCAGCCAAGATTGGGCGAATGAGGAGCAGTTCTTC.

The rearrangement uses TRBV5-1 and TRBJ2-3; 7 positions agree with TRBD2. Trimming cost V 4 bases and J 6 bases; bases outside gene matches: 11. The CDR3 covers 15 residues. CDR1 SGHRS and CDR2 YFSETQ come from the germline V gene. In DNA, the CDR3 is TGCGCCAGCAGCCCCGGAAGACTAGCAGTGGATACGCAGTATTTT. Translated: CASSPGRLAVDTQYF.

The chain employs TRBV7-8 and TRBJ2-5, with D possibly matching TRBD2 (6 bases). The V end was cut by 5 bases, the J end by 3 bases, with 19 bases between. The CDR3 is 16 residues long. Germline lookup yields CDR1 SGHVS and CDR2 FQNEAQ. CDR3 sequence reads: CASSPLRGRGKETQYF. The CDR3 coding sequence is TGTGCCAGCAGCCCGCTGCGGGGACGGGGTAAAGAGACCCAGTACTTC.

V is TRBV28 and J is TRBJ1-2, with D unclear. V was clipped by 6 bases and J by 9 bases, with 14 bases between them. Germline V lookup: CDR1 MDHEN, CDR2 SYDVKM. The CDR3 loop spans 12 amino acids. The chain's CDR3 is CASSRSTRSYTF. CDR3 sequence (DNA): TGTGCCAGCAGCCGGAGTACCAGGAGCTACACCTTC.

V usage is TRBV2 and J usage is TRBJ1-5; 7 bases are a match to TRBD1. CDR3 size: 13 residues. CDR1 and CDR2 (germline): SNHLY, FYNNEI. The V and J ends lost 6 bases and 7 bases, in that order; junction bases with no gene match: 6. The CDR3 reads CASRLTGRQPQHF. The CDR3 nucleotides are TGTGCCAGCAGGCTGACAGGGCGACAGCCCCAGCATTTT. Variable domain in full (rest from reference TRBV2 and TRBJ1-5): EPEVTQTPSHQVTQMGQEVILRCVPISNHLYFYWYRQILGQKVEFLVSFYNNEISEKSEIFDDQFSVERPDGSNFTLKIRSTKLEDSAMYFCASRLTGRQPQHFGDGTRLSIL.

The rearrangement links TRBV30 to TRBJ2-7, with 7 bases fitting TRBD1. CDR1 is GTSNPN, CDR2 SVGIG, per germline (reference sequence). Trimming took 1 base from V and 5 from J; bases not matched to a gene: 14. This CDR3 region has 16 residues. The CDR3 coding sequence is TGTGCCTGGAGTGATAAAACAACCGGGACAGCGAACGAGCAGTACTTC. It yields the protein CAWSDKTTGTANEQYF.

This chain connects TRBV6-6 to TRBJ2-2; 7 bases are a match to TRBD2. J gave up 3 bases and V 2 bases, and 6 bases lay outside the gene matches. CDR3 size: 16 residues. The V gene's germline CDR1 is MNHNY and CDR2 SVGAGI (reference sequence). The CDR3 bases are TGTGCCAGCAGTTACGATGGGCGGGGGTACACCGGGGAGCTGTTTTTT. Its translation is CASSYDGRGYTGELFF.

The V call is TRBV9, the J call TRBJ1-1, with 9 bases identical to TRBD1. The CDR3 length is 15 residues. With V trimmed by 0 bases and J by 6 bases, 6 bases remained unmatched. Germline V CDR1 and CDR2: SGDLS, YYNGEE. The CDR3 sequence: CASSVGGTGIPEAFF. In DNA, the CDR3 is TGTGCCAGCAGCGTAGGGGGGACAGGGATACCTGAAGCTTTCTTT. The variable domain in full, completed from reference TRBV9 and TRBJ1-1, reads DSGVTQTPKHLITATGQRVTLRCSPRSGDLSVYWYQQSLDQGLQFLIQYYNGEERAKGNILERFSAQQFPDLHSELNLSSLELGDSALYFCASSVGGTGIPEAFFGQGTRLTVV.

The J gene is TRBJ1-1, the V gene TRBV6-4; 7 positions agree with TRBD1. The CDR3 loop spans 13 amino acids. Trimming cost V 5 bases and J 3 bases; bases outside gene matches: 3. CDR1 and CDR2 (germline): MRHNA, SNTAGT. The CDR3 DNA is TGTGCCAGCAGTAGGACAGGAGACACTGAAGCTTTCTTT. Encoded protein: CASSRTGDTEAFF.

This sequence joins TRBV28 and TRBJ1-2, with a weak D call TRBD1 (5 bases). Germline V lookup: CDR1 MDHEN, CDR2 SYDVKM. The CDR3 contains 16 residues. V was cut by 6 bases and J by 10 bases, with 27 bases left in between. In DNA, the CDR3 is TGTGCCAGCAGCTCGGGGGGGAGGATCCCAGACTCGACCTACACCTTC. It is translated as CASSSGGRIPDSTYTF.

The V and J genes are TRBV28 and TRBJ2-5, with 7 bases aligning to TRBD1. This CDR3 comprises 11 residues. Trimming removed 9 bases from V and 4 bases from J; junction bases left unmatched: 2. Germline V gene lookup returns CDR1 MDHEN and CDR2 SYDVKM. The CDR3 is CASGTAETQYF. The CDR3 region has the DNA TGTGCCAGTGGGACAGCAGAGACCCAGTACTTC.

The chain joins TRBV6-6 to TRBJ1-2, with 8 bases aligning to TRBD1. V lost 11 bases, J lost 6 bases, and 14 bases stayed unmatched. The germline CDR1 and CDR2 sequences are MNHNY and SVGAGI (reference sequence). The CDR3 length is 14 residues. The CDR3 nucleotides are TGTGCCGGCCGGGAGGGGGGGACAGGCGATGGCTACACCTTC. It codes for CAGREGGTGDGYTF.